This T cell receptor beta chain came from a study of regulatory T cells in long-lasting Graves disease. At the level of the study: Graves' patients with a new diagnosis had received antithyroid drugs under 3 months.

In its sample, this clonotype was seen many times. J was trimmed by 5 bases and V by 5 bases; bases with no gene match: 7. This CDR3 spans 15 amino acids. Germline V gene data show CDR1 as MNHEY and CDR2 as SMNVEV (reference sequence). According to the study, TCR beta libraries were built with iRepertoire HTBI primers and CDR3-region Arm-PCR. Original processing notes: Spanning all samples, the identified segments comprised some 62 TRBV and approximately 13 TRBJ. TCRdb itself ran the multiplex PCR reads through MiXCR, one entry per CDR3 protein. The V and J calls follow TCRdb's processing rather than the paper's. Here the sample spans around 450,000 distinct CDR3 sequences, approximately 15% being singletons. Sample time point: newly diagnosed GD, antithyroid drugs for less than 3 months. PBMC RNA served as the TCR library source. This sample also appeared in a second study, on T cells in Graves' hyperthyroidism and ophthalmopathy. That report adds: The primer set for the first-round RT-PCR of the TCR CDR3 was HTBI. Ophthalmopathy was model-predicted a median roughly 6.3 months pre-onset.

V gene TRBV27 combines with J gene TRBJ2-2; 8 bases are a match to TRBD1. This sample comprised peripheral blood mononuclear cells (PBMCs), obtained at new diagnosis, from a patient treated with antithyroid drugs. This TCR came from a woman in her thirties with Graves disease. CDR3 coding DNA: TGTGCCAGCAGTAACGGACAGGGTGGAACCGGGGAGCTGTTTTTT. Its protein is CASSNGQGGTGELFF.